Listed here are 18 T cell receptor beta chains from one sample, sequenced in a study of blood T cell repertoires in COVID-19. The repertoire was sequenced with immunoSEQ multiplex PCR; TCRdb's copy has only in-frame clones and lacks some. Of about 99,000 clones in the sample, about 87% are singletons; the top ten hold roughly 15%. The sequenced material came from peripheral blood. All receptors come from a man in his forties or fifties with acute or convalescent COVID-19.

The chain links TRBV4-1 to TRBJ2-7; 8 nucleotides agree with TRBD1. V lost 6 bases, J lost 4 bases, and 11 bases stayed unmatched. The CDR3 loop spans 15 amino acids. From germline, CDR1 is MGHRA and CDR2 YSYEKL. The CDR3 bases are TGCGCCAGCAGGCCAGTGACAGGGGATGTTTACGAGCAGTACTTC. This codes for CASRPVTGDVYEQYF.

This clone was seen many times. The CDR3 nucleotides read TGTGCCAGCAGTGAAGCGGGAGCCCAAGAGACCCAGTACTTC. Encoded protein: CASSEAGAQETQYF. The V call is TRBV6-1, the J call TRBJ2-5; D perhaps matches TRBD2 (5 bases). In germline, CDR1 is MNHNS, CDR2 SASEGT. V shed 0 bases and J shed 1 base, with 6 bases lying between them. The CDR3 is 14 residues long.

This chain uses TRBV4-1 with TRBJ1-5; the match to TRBD1 covers 11 bases. The CDR3 length is 19 residues. The germline V gene encodes CDR1 MGHRA and CDR2 YSYEKL. V lost 0 bases to trimming and J lost 4 bases; unmatched junction nucleotides: 11. CDR3 loop: CASSQETRTRDRGNQPQHF. CDR3 bases: TGCGCCAGCAGCCAAGAGACCCGGACCCGGGACAGGGGGAATCAGCCCCAGCATTTT.

The rearrangement links TRBV2 to TRBJ2-7, with 7 bases aligning to TRBD2. Unmatched junction bases numbered 9, after V lost 6 bases and J lost 1 base. The CDR3 is made up of 15 amino acids. CDR1 SNHLY and CDR2 FYNNEI come from the germline V gene. DNA of the CDR3: TGTGCCAGCAGCTCAATTACTAGCGTTTCCTACGAGCAGTACTTC. This sequence encodes CASSSITSVSYEQYF. Combining the CDR3 with reference TRBV2 and TRBJ2-7 gives the whole variable domain EPEVTQTPSHQVTQMGQEVILRCVPISNHLYFYWYRQILGQKVEFLVSFYNNEISEKSEIFDDQFSVERPDGSNFTLKIRSTKLEDSAMYFCASSSITSVSYEQYFGPGTRLTVT.

The V and J genes are TRBV19 and TRBJ2-3, with D maybe TRBD1 (5 bases). In germline, CDR1 is LNHDA, CDR2 SQIVND (reference sequence). The length of the CDR3 is 20 residues. Trimming cost V 0 bases and J 7 bases, with 29 bases left between them. Written as DNA, the CDR3 is TGTGCCAGTAGTATAGATCTATGGAACCTCCGAACCCCAGCAGGGTATACGCAGTATTTT. This codes for CASSIDLWNLRTPAGYTQYF. Filled out from reference TRBV19 and TRBJ2-3, the complete variable domain reads DGGITQSPKYLFRKEGQNVTLSCEQNLNHDAMYWYRQDPGQGLRLIYYSQIVNDFQKGDIAEGYSVSREKKESFPLTVTSAQKNPTAFYLCASSIDLWNLRTPAGYTQYFGPGTRLTVL.

V and J are TRBV7-9 and TRBJ2-5, with D unclear. This CDR3 has 15 amino acids. Germline lookup yields CDR1 SEHNR and CDR2 FQNEAQ (reference sequence). Deletions cut 1 base from V and 3 bases from J, with 12 bases between. The CDR3: CASSLVLVKKETQYF. The CDR3 nucleotides read TGTGCCAGCAGCTTAGTTCTAGTAAAAAAAGAGACCCAGTACTTC.

The chain couples TRBV28 to TRBJ1-1, with TRBD1 matching 9 bases. Germline CDR1 is MDHEN and CDR2 is SYDVKM. The CDR3 is 14 amino acids. V shed 2 bases and J 5 bases; nucleotides not matched to a gene: 3. CDR3 DNA sequence: TGTGCCAGCAGTTTAACAGGGGGCGGGACTGAAGCTTTCTTT. This gives the protein CASSLTGGGTEAFF.

The chain is built from TRBV12-3 or TRBV12-4 and TRBJ2-1; a possible D gene is TRBD2 (5 bases). Trimming pared 6 bases from V and 10 bases from J, leaving 13 bases between. The CDR3 spans 12 residues. The DNA of the CDR3 is TGTGCCAGCAGGCTACTAGGCCGGGAGCAGTTCTTC. This gives the protein CASRLLGREQFF.

The V gene is TRBV4-1, the J gene TRBJ2-5; 7 nucleotides match TRBD2. V shed 3 bases and J 3 bases; nucleotides not matched to a gene: 7. The CDR3 extends over 15 amino acids. From germline, CDR1 is MGHRA and CDR2 YSYEKL. CDR3 nucleotides: TGCGCCAGCAGCCAGAGGGGAGCGGGGAAAGAGACCCAGTACTTC. This translates into CASSQRGAGKETQYF.

The DNA for the CDR3 is TGCGCCAGCAGCTTGAGGCCCCCCGGGACAACACCTTACGAGCAGTACTTC. It is translated as CASSLRPPGTTPYEQYF. This chain joins TRBV5-1 and TRBJ2-7, with a weak D call TRBD1 (6 bases). The V and J ends lost 1 base and 4 bases respectively, with 21 bases between them. The CDR3 has 17 amino acids. CDR1 is SGHRS and CDR2 is YFSETQ in the germline V gene.

V and J are TRBV7-8 and TRBJ2-5; possible D gene TRBD2, 6 bases. Germline-derived CDR1 and CDR2 are SGHVS and FQNEAQ. Between the trimmed V and J ends, which lost 4 bases and 5 bases, there was a span of 17 bases. This CDR3 region has 15 residues. CDR3: CASSSLRRDDETQYF. In nucleotides, the CDR3 is TGTGCCAGCAGCTCCCTCAGGCGGGATGATGAGACCCAGTACTTC.

The chain links TRBV24-1 to TRBJ2-3; D gene unclear. Trimming left V 4 bases short and J 5 bases short, with 9 bases between. Germline V CDR1 and CDR2: KGHDR, SFDVKD. The CDR3 has 13 residues. The CDR3 DNA follows: TGTGCCACCAGTGAGCCAGTTCAAGATACGCAGTATTTT. It encodes CATSEPVQDTQYF.

The V call is TRBV5-8, the J call TRBJ1-2; D is unresolved. Germline loops: CDR1 SGHTS, CDR2 YDEGEE. CDR3 size: 12 residues. V dropped 1 base and J dropped 4 bases, with 5 bases sitting between them. CDR3 nucleotide sequence: TGTGCCAGCAGCTTGATCTTCTATGGCTACACCTTC. Residues: CASSLIFYGYTF.

This chain uses TRBV5-1 with TRBJ2-5, with TRBD1 identical over 7 bases. Germline lookup yields CDR1 SGHRS and CDR2 YFSETQ. V lost 4 bases and J lost 0; bases outside the gene matches: 3. CDR3 length equals 14 residues. The CDR3 sequence: CASSRGQNQETQYF. Written as DNA, the CDR3 is TGCGCCAGCAGCAGGGGACAGAACCAAGAGACCCAGTACTTC.

The J gene is TRBJ2-3, the V gene TRBV6-1; possibly TRBD2 for D (6 bases). CDR3 length equals 15 residues. V was pared by 3 bases and J by 0 bases, with 10 bases between. The germline V gene has CDR1 MNHNS and CDR2 SASEGT. The CDR3 nucleotides read TGTGCCAGCAGTGATGGGACTCATAGCACAGATACGCAGTATTTT. This gives the protein CASSDGTHSTDTQYF.

The genes are TRBV5-4 and TRBJ2-7; 8 bases match TRBD1. Losses at the gene ends were 5 bases for V and 5 bases for J; bases not matched to a gene: 9. From germline, CDR1 is SGHNT and CDR2 YYREEE (reference sequence). The CDR3 has 14 residues. The CDR3 protein is CASSSRGRRDEQYF. The CDR3 DNA reads as TGTGCCAGCAGTTCCAGGGGGCGACGGGACGAGCAGTACTTC.

The chain is built from TRBV27 and TRBJ2-1; 9 bases are a match to TRBD1. Germline CDR1 MNHEY, CDR2 SMNVEV (reference sequence). This CDR3 is built from 14 residues. V shed 6 bases and J 6 bases; nucleotides not matched to a gene: 6. CDR3 in amino acids: CASRKGQGSNEQFF. The DNA of the CDR3 is TGTGCCAGCAGGAAGGGACAGGGAAGCAATGAGCAGTTCTTC.

The sample holds one count of this clone. This rearrangement joins TRBV5-1 to TRBJ2-1; D call uncertain. V was shortened by 0 bases and J by 9 bases, with 7 bases between the two germline ends. There are 12 residues in the CDR3. The germline CDR1 and CDR2 sequences are SGHRS and YFSETQ. CDR3 region: CASSLANGEQFF. The CDR3 DNA reads as TGCGCCAGCAGCTTGGCCAACGGTGAGCAGTTCTTC.